This T cell receptor beta chain emerged from a study of blood T cell repertoires in COVID-19. Clones were sequenced by immunoSEQ multiplex PCR, and TCRdb holds only the in-frame ones, with some missing. The sample lists approximately 110,000 clones, around 80% occurring once. V lost 3 bases and J 8 bases, leaving 13 bases between the germline ends. From germline, CDR1 is WNHNN and CDR2 SYGVQD (reference sequence). CDR3 length: 14 residues. The sample consisted of peripheral blood. This TCR came from a woman between 65 and 79 years old with acute or convalescent COVID-19. The chain joins TRBV10-1 to TRBJ2-2, with no clear D. CDR3 amino acids: CASSERRQAGELFF. CDR3 DNA: TGCGCCAGCAGTGAAAGACGGCAGGCGGGGGAGCTGTTTTTT.